Each of the 9 T cell receptor beta chains below was sequenced from the same sample in a study of blood T cell repertoires in COVID-19. Some clones are missing from TCRdb's copy, which holds only in-frame ones; the method was immunoSEQ multiplex PCR. The sample contains more than 250,000 clones, 87% of which appear only once. Specimen: peripheral blood. The source of these receptors is a man aged 50 or older with active or convalescent COVID-19.

The V and J genes are TRBV15 and TRBJ2-2; 9 positions agree with TRBD2. The V gene end was trimmed by 5 bases and the J gene end by 7 bases; junction bases not matched to a gene: 8. The length of the CDR3 is 15 residues. The germline V gene has CDR1 LNHNV and CDR2 YYDKDF (reference sequence). CDR3: CATSGVAGAIGELFF. The CDR3 DNA reads TGTGCCACCAGCGGAGTAGCGGGAGCTATCGGGGAGCTGTTTTTT.

This chain joins TRBV4-2 and TRBJ2-1; D gene uncertain. Trimming removed 6 bases from V and 1 base from J, with 16 bases in between. CDR1 is LGHNA and CDR2 is YNFKEQ in the germline V gene. The CDR3 covers 16 residues. This CDR3 reads CASSLSERLSYNEQFF. In nucleotides, the CDR3 is TGTGCCAGCAGTCTAAGCGAGAGACTGTCCTACAATGAGCAGTTCTTC.

The chain is built from TRBV6-6 and TRBJ2-1; 7 nucleotides line up with TRBD1. The J segment lost 0 bases and the V segment lost 5 bases, leaving 4 bases of the junction unmatched. The germline gives CDR1 MNHNY, CDR2 SVGAGI (reference sequence). This CDR3 spans 15 amino acids. This CDR3 reads CASSLQGSSYNEQFF. Here the CDR3 DNA reads TGTGCCAGCAGTCTACAGGGGAGCTCCTACAATGAGCAGTTCTTC.

The chain combines TRBV4-3 with TRBJ2-2; TRBD1 might be the D (5 bases). Germline V gene lookup returns CDR1 LGHNA and CDR2 YSLEER. V lost 2 bases and J lost 4, with 8 bases in between. CDR3 length: 14 residues. CDR3 sequence reads: CASSQRGSTGELFF. The DNA of the CDR3 is TGCGCCAGCAGCCAAAGGGGTTCCACCGGGGAGCTGTTTTTT.

This chain uses TRBV5-1 with TRBJ2-1, with 7 bases matching TRBD1. CDR3 length equals 16 residues. The ends lost 0 bases at V and 6 bases at J; junction bases unmatched: 9. The germline CDR1 and CDR2 sequences are SGHRS and YFSETQ. CDR3 in amino acids: CASSLAGTDHVNEQFF. CDR3 bases: TGCGCCAGCAGCTTGGCCGGGACAGACCACGTCAATGAGCAGTTCTTC.

This rearrangement joins TRBV4-2 to TRBJ1-1; a weak D match, TRBD1 (6 bases). Trimming stripped 0 bases from V and 4 bases from J, with 9 bases between. Germline CDR1 is LGHNA and CDR2 is YNFKEQ. The length of the CDR3 is 14 residues. The CDR3 loop reads CASSQEQGSTEAFF. In nucleotides, the CDR3 is TGTGCCAGCAGCCAAGAACAGGGTTCCACTGAAGCTTTCTTT.

The V call is TRBV12-3 or TRBV12-4, the J call TRBJ2-5; D is possibly TRBD1 (5 bases). The CDR3 length is 11 residues. The V end lost 5 bases, the J end lost 5 bases, and 6 bases lay between the germline ends. CDR3 sequence reads: CASSNRETQYF. CDR3 nucleotides: TGTGCCAGCAGTAACAGGGAGACCCAGTACTTC.

This chain joins TRBV11-2 and TRBJ1-3; D might be TRBD1 (5 bases). This CDR3 has 16 amino acids. Trimming took 1 base from V and 1 from J, leaving 11 bases between them. The germline V gene encodes CDR1 SGHAT and CDR2 FQNNGV. This CDR3 reads CASSLVAGSSGNTIYF. In DNA, the CDR3 is TGTGCCAGCAGCTTAGTGGCAGGGTCTTCTGGAAACACCATATATTTT.

The table lists this clone with a count of one. The chain combines TRBV14 with TRBJ1-1; D not resolved. V gave up 4 bases and J gave up 3 bases, with 9 bases separating them. There are 13 residues in the CDR3. Germline loops: CDR1 SGHDN, CDR2 FVKESK. The CDR3 coding sequence is TGTGCCAGCAGCCGCAGGAAATACACTGAAGCTTTCTTT. The encoded protein is CASSRRKYTEAFF.